This TCR beta chain stems from a study of Ad26.COV2.S vaccination and SARS-CoV-2 variants. Study background: By the intramuscular route, Ad26.COV2.S was given once, or twice 56 days apart.

The treatment here: about 20 received Ad26.COV2.S at low or high dose, single or two shots; 5 received placebo; per-sample allocation not given. On day 63 after the first injection, vaccine and placebo recipients gave samples. As to this clone: Its antigen is unidentified.

The study's findings and limits: Participants in the vaccine arm had higher spike-specific TCR breadth; placebo recipients had lower. Measures of TCR breadth and depth may have fallen short of total T cell responses.

Germline CDR1 SGHDT, CDR2 YYEEEE. Trimming shortened V by 3 bases and J by 5 bases, and 20 bases separated the two germline ends. The length of the CDR3 is 16 residues. Libraries were prepared by immunoSEQ multiplex PCR; TCRdb keeps only in-frame clonotypes and omits some of them. The sample shows some 350,000 clones, roughly 90% of them seen only once. The TCR originated in a person between 18 and 65 years old who received the Ad26.COV2.S COVID-19 vaccine or a placebo. The chain carries TRBV5-6 and TRBJ1-1; D perhaps matches TRBD1 (5 bases). The sample consisted of peripheral blood, taken in a trial of Ad26.COV2.S vaccine versus placebo. The CDR3 region is CASSWRESGEKTEAFF. In DNA, the CDR3 is TGTGCCAGCAGCTGGCGGGAGTCGGGGGAGAAAACTGAAGCTTTCTTT.